These 9 T cell receptor beta chains were all obtained from the same sample, sequenced in a study of cytomegalovirus exposure and HLA in healthy donors. The PCR made use of 60 Vbeta and 13 Jbeta primers. Method: immunoSEQ multiplex PCR; TCRdb's copy keeps in-frame clones and lacks some. The sample shows around 70,000 clones, and 4% to 6% sits with its ten largest clones. The sample comprised PBMCs. All receptors come from a man aged 40-55 years in good health and CMV-seronegative.

The rearrangement joins TRBV25-1 to TRBJ1-2; D possibly corresponds to TRBD1 (6 bases). Germline V gene lookup returns CDR1 MGHDK and CDR2 SYGVNS. V was trimmed by 6 bases and J by 8 bases, leaving 13 bases between them. The CDR3 totals 12 residues. The CDR3 bases are TGTGCCAGCAGCAACAGGGTTGGGGGCTACACCTTC. Amino acid sequence: CASSNRVGGYTF.

The CDR3 DNA sequence: TGTGCCAGCAGTGAATTCTATTCCGGTCCTGGGAGTCAGCCCCAGCATTTT. Its protein product is CASSEFYSGPGSQPQHF. The V call is TRBV6-1, the J call TRBJ1-5; D remains ambiguous. In germline, CDR1 is MNHNS, CDR2 SASEGT. V gave up 2 bases and J gave up 6 bases, with 20 bases separating them. CDR3 length: 17 residues.

This rearrangement joins TRBV11-3 to TRBJ1-5; D uncertain. The CDR3 has 15 amino acids. V gave up 1 base and J gave up 2 bases, with 9 bases separating them. Germline loops: CDR1 SGHNT, CDR2 YENEEA. The CDR3 loop is CASSLAHSCNQPQHF. The CDR3 coding sequence is TGTGCCAGCAGCTTAGCGCACAGCTGCAATCAGCCCCAGCATTTT.

V is TRBV7-2 and J is TRBJ2-5, with TRBD2 identical over 8 bases. Per the germline V gene, CDR1 is SGHTA and CDR2 is FQGNSA. The CDR3 runs to 16 residues. Losses at the gene ends were 5 bases for V and 5 bases for J; bases not matched to a gene: 13. The CDR3 DNA reads as TGTGCCAGCAGCACGAGGACTAGCAATTTTGTGGAGACCCAGTACTTC. Translation: CASSTRTSNFVETQYF.

This sequence joins TRBV5-1 and TRBJ2-3, with TRBD2 identical over 8 bases. With 0 bases clipped from V and 0 bases from J, the junction kept 6 bases outside the gene matches. The CDR3 covers 17 residues. Germline V gene lookup returns CDR1 SGHRS and CDR2 YFSETQ. The CDR3, as DNA: TGCGCCAGCAGCTTGGTGAGCGGGGGAGCTAGCACAGATACGCAGTATTTT. This translates into CASSLVSGGASTDTQYF.

This rearrangement joins TRBV30 to TRBJ2-1; D gene uncertain. V shed 3 bases and J shed 10 bases, with 13 bases lying between them. The CDR3 is 12 residues long. Germline V gives CDR1 GTSNPN, CDR2 SVGIG (reference sequence). The CDR3 nucleotides are TGTGCCTGGAGCAGGCAGATCCACGAGCAGTTCTTC. This translates into CAWSRQIHEQFF.

The chain joins TRBV5-1 to TRBJ1-5; D ambiguous. Germline lookup yields CDR1 SGHRS and CDR2 YFSETQ. This CDR3 contains 15 residues. V was shortened by 0 bases and J by 0 bases, with 7 bases between the two germline ends. CDR3 in DNA: TGCGCCAGCAGCTTGGGGGCGGGTAGCAATCAGCCCCAGCATTTT. It encodes CASSLGAGSNQPQHF. Using reference TRBV5-1 and TRBJ1-5 for the parts outside the CDR3, the full variable domain is KAGVTQTPRYLIKTRGQQVTLSCSPISGHRSVSWYQQTPGQGLQFLFEYFSETQRNKGNFPGRFSGRQFSNSRSEMNVSTLELGDSALYLCASSLGAGSNQPQHFGDGTRLSIL.

Concerning this clone: The junction and the germline gene differ at one end; a read error may be behind it. V and J are TRBV11-2 and TRBJ2-2; unclear D gene. CDR1 is SGHAT, CDR2 FQNNGV, per germline. The CDR3 is 11 residues long. The CDR3 sequence: CATSEVGELFF. The CDR3 region has the DNA TGTGCCACCAGCGAGGTCGGGGAGCTGTTTTTT.

The chain carries TRBV18 and TRBJ2-5; 10 bases line up with TRBD2. Trimming cost V 2 bases and J 1 base; bases outside gene matches: 10. The CDR3 is 18 amino acids. CDR1 KGHSH and CDR2 LQKENI come from the germline V gene. The CDR3 is CASSPMGGTSAFQETQYF. CDR3 sequence (DNA): TGTGCCAGCTCACCAATGGGTGGGACTAGCGCCTTCCAAGAGACCCAGTACTTC.